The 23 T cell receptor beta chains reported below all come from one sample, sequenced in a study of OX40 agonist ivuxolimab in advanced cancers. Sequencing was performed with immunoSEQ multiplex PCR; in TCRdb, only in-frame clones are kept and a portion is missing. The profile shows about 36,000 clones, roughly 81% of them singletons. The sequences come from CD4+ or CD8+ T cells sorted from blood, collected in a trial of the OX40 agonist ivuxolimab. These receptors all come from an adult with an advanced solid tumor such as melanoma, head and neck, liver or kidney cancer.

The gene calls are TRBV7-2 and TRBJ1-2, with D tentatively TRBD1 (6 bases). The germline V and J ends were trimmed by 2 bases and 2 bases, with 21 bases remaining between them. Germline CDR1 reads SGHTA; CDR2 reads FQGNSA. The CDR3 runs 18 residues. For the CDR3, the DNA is TGTGCCAGCAGCTTATTAGTCGGCCAACAGGGTTCGAACTATGGCTACACCTTC. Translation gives CASSLLVGQQGSNYGYTF.

CDR3 nucleotides: TGTGCCAGCAGTGGACGGCGGGGTAATGAGCAGTTCTTC. Translation: CASSGRRGNEQFF. V is TRBV6-5 and J is TRBJ2-1, with D perhaps TRBD2 (6 bases). CDR1 and CDR2 (germline): MNHEY, SVGAGI. CDR3 length equals 13 residues. The V end lost 5 bases, the J end lost 7 bases, and 12 bases lay between the germline ends.

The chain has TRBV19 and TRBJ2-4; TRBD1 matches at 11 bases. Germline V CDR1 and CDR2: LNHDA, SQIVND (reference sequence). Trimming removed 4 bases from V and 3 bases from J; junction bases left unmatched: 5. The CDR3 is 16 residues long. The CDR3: CASSTRTGGGKNIQYF. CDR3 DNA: TGTGCCAGTAGTACGCGGACAGGGGGCGGCAAAAACATTCAGTACTTC. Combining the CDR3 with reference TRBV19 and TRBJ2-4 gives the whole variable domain DGGITQSPKYLFRKEGQNVTLSCEQNLNHDAMYWYRQDPGQGLRLIYYSQIVNDFQKGDIAEGYSVSREKKESFPLTVTSAQKNPTAFYLCASSTRTGGGKNIQYFGAGTRLSVL.

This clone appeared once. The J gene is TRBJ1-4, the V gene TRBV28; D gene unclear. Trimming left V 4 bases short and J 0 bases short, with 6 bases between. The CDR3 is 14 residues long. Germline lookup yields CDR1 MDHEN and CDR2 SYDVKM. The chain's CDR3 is CASSSFTTNEKLFF. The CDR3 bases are TGTGCCAGCAGTTCCTTTACAACTAATGAAAAACTGTTTTTT.

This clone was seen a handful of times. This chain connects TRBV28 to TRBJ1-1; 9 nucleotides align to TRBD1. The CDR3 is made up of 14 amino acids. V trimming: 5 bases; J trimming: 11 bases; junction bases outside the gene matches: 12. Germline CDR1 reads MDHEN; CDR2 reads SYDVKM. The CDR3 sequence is CASSPGQGSPRAFF. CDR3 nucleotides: TGTGCCAGCAGTCCCGGACAGGGGTCGCCTCGGGCTTTCTTT.

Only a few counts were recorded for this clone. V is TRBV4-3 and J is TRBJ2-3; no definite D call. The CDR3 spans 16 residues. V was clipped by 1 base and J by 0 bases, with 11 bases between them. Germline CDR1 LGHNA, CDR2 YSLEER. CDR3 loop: CASSQGIDSSTDTQYF. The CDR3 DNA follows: TGCGCCAGCAGCCAAGGGATCGACTCTAGCACAGATACGCAGTATTTT.

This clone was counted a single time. CDR3 bases: TGTGCCAGCAGCTACAAAGACAGGATTTCCTATGGCTACACCTTC. It is translated as CASSYKDRISYGYTF. The chain has TRBV5-8 and TRBJ1-2, with D maybe TRBD1 (6 bases). V was trimmed by 3 bases and J by 4 bases, leaving 16 bases between them. The germline V gene encodes CDR1 SGHTS and CDR2 YDEGEE. The length of the CDR3 is 15 residues.

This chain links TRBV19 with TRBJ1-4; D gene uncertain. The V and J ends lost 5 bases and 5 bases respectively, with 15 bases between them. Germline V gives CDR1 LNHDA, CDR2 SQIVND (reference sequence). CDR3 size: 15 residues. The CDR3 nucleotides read TGTGCCAGTAGTGGGAGTAGTCTTGAGAATGAAAAACTGTTTTTT. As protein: CASSGSSLENEKLFF.

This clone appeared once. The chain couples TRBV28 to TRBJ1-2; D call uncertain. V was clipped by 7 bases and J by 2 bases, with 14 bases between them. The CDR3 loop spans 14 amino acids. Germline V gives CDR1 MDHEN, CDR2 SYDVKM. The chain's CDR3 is CASTPLGENYGYTF. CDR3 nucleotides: TGTGCCAGCACCCCACTAGGAGAAAACTATGGCTACACCTTC.

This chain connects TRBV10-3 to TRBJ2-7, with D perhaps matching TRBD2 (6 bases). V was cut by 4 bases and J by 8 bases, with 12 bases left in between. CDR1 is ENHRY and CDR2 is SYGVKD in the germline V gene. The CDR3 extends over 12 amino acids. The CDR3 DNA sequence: TGTGCCATCAGTGTTGGCGGGGACCAGCAGTACTTC. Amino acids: CAISVGGDQQYF.

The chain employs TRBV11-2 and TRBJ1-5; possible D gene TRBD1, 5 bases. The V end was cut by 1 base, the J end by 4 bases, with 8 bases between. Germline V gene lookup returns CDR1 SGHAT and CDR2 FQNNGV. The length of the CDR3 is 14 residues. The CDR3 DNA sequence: TGTGCCAGCAGCTTAGCGGGGGGGAATCAGCCCCAGCATTTT. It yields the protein CASSLAGGNQPQHF.

CDR3 residues: CASKRESSYNEQFF. CDR3 DNA: TGTGCCAGCAAGCGGGAGAGCTCCTACAATGAGCAGTTCTTC. This sequence joins TRBV2 and TRBJ2-1; 8 bases are a match to TRBD2. V dropped 7 bases and J dropped 0; count of bases not matched to a gene: 2. The germline CDR1 and CDR2 sequences are SNHLY and FYNNEI. This CDR3 spans 14 amino acids. Combining the CDR3 with reference TRBV2 and TRBJ2-1 gives the whole variable domain EPEVTQTPSHQVTQMGQEVILRCVPISNHLYFYWYRQILGQKVEFLVSFYNNEISEKSEIFDDQFSVERPDGSNFTLKIRSTKLEDSAMYFCASKRESSYNEQFFGPGTRLTVL.

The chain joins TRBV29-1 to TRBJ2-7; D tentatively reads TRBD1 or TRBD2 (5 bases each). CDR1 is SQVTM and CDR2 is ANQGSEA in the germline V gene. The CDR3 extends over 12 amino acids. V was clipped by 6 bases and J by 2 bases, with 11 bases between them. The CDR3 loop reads CSVARDPYEQYF. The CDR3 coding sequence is TGCAGCGTGGCCCGGGACCCCTACGAGCAGTACTTC.

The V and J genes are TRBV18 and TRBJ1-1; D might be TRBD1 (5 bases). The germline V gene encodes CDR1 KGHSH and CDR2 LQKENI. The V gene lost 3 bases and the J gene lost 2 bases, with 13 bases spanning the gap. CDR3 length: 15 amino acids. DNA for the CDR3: TGTGCCAGCTCACCTCTCGCGAGGGGTAACACTGAAGCTTTCTTT. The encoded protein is CASSPLARGNTEAFF.

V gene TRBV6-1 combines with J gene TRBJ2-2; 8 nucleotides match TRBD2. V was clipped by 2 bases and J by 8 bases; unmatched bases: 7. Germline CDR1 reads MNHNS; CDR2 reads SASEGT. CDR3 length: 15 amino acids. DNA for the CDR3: TGTGCCAGCAGTGAAAGGCGGGGGGCCTCGGGGGAGCTGTTTTTT. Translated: CASSERRGASGELFF.

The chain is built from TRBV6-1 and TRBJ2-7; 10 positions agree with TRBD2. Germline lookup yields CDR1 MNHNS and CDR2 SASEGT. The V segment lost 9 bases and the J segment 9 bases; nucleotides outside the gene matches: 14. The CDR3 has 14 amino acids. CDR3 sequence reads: CASMFSGGPGGQYF. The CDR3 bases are TGTGCCAGTATGTTTAGCGGGGGGCCTGGAGGGCAGTACTTC.

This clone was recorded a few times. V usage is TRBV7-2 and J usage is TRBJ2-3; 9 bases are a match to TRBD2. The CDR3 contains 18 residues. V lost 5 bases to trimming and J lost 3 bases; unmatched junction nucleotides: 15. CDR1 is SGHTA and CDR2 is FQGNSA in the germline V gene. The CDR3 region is CASSLKKTAGGPTDTQYF. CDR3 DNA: TGTGCCAGCAGCCTGAAGAAGACGGCGGGGGGGCCGACAGATACGCAGTATTTT. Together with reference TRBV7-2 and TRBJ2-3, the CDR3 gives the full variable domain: GAGVSQSPSNKVTEKGKDVELRCDPISGHTALYWYRQSLGQGLEFLIYFQGNSAPDKSGLPSDRFSAERTGGSVSTLTIQRTQQEDSAVYLCASSLKKTAGGPTDTQYFGPGTRLTVL.

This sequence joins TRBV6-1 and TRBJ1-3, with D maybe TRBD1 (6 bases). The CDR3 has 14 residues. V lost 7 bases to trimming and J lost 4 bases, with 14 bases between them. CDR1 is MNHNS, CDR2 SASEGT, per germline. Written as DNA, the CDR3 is TGTGCCAGCATCCAGCGGGGGGCCGGAAACACCATATATTTT. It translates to CASIQRGAGNTIYF.

The CDR3 DNA is TGTGCCAGCAGTGATCCTCTAGGGGGCTACTATGGCTACACCTTC. It encodes CASSDPLGGYYGYTF. This chain uses TRBV25-1 with TRBJ1-2; 7 positions agree with TRBD1. The CDR3 runs to 15 residues. The ends lost 3 bases at V and 3 bases at J; junction bases unmatched: 7. Germline lookup yields CDR1 MGHDK and CDR2 SYGVNS.

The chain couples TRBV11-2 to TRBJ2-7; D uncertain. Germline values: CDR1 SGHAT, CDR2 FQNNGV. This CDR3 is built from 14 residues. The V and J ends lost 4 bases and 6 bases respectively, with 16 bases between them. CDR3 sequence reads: CASSSPMGSREQYF. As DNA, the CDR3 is TGTGCCAGCAGCTCCCCTATGGGGTCCCGCGAGCAGTACTTC.

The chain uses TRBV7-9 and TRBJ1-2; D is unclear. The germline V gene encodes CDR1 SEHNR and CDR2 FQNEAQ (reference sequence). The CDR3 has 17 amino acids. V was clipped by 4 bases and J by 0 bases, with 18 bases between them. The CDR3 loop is CASSSPLGGGSNYGYTF. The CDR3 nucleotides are TGTGCCAGCAGCTCCCCCCTAGGCGGAGGCTCTAACTATGGCTACACCTTC.

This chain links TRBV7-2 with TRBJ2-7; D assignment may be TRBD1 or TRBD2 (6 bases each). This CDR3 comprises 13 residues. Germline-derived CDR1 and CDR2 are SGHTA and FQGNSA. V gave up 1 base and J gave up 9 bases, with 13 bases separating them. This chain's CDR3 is CASSLEVRGGQYF. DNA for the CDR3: TGTGCCAGCAGCTTAGAGGTCAGGGGAGGGCAGTACTTC.

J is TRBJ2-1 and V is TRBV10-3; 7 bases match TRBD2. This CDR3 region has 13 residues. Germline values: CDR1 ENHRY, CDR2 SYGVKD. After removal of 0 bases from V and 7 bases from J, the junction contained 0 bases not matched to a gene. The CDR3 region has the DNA TGTGCCATCAGTGAGTCAGCGGGGAATGAGCAGTTCTTC. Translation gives CAISESAGNEQFF.